This T cell receptor (beta chain) was retrieved from a study of identical twins. Study-wide results and limits: Fewer insertions characterized abundant cord blood beta clonotypes, whereas memory repertoires showed none. Among beta out-of-frame sequences, excess sharing between twins appeared weaker. Out-of-frame alpha sequences that twins shared showed excess low generation probability.

The germline V gene encodes CDR1 MNHEY and CDR2 SVGEGT. Trimming removed 0 bases at V and 1 base at J, with 6 bases between. The CDR3 loop spans 14 amino acids. This clonotype was counted at least ten times. What it recognizes is unknown. TCRdb analysed the 5' RACE reads with MiXCR anew, one entry per CDR3 protein. The sample shows some 660,000 distinct CDR3 sequences, roughly 8% of them seen only once. This sample also belongs to another study, concerning yellow fever vaccine responses in identical twins.

The receptor was isolated from a woman aged 18-29 years in good health. The chain joins TRBV6-2 or TRBV6-3 to TRBJ1-2, with D unclear. The sequencing input was PBMCs. The CDR3 loop is CASSYSTDNYGYTF. CDR3 DNA: TGTGCCAGCAGTTACTCGACGGATAACTATGGCTACACCTTC.